The next 22 T cell receptor beta chains were all read from a single sample in a study of a mutant IDH1 vaccine in newly diagnosed glioma. Antigens for these TCRs are unknown. Noted time point: week 23, last vaccination. Doses comprised 300 ug of mutant IDH1 20-mer peptide each, plus topical imiquimod. Some clones are missing from TCRdb's copy, which holds only in-frame ones; the method was immunoSEQ multiplex PCR. The sample has 75,000 to 80,000 clones, about 85% seen once. Sample: PBMCs, taken from a glioma patient whose treatment included an IDH1 peptide vaccine. The receptors come from a woman aged 50 to 65 with glioma.

This sequence joins TRBV19 and TRBJ2-1; unclear D gene. The length of the CDR3 is 12 residues. Looked up from germline, CDR1 is LNHDA and CDR2 is SQIVND (reference sequence). Trimming stripped 4 bases from V and 9 bases from J, with 10 bases between. CDR3 nucleotide sequence: TGTGCCAGTAGTACCCAATCCATTGAGCAGTTCTTC. It codes for CASSTQSIEQFF.

J is TRBJ2-7 and V is TRBV2; D ambiguous. V lost 10 bases, J lost 7 bases, and 17 bases lay in between. Germline loops: CDR1 SNHLY, CDR2 FYNNEI. This CDR3 comprises 12 residues. The CDR3 reads CATAGGVGEQYF. DNA for the CDR3: TGTGCCACTGCAGGCGGAGTGGGGGAGCAGTACTTC.

This clone was seen only once. V is TRBV11-2 and J is TRBJ2-7, with D possibly matching TRBD1 (5 bases). The ends were cut back, 5 bases at V and 0 bases at J, with 8 bases in the middle. This CDR3 region has 13 residues. Germline lookup yields CDR1 SGHAT and CDR2 FQNNGV. Here the CDR3 DNA reads TGTGCCAGCAGCCCTAGGGGCTCCTACGAGCAGTACTTC. Amino acids: CASSPRGSYEQYF.

The CDR3 bases are TGTGCCAGCAGCCAAGGCCCTAGCGGGGCACTAGGGCATGAGCAGTTCTTC. It is translated as CASSQGPSGALGHEQFF. The V and J genes are TRBV14 and TRBJ2-1, with 9 bases lining up with TRBD2. This CDR3 is built from 17 residues. The germline V gene has CDR1 SGHDN and CDR2 FVKESK. The V gene end was trimmed by 1 base and the J gene end by 8 bases; junction bases not matched to a gene: 12.

V is TRBV28 and J is TRBJ2-7, with D tentatively TRBD1 (5 bases). The CDR3 is made up of 15 amino acids. Germline-derived CDR1 and CDR2 are MDHEN and SYDVKM. V was cut by 4 bases and J by 3 bases, with 16 bases left in between. CDR3 DNA sequence: TGTGCCAGCAGTTCCCATGGGCAGGGTCGCTACGAGCAGTACTTC. Translated, it gives CASSSHGQGRYEQYF. Variable domain in full (rest from reference TRBV28 and TRBJ2-7): DVKVTQSSRYLVKRTGEKVFLECVQDMDHENMFWYRQDPGLGLRLIYFSYDVKMKEKGDIPEGYSVSREKKERFSLILESASTNQTSMYLCASSSHGQGRYEQYFGPGTRLTVT.

This chain connects TRBV7-9 to TRBJ1-2; D remains ambiguous. Trimming stripped 1 base from V and 7 bases from J, with 7 bases between. Germline CDR1 reads SEHNR; CDR2 reads FQNEAQ (reference sequence). The CDR3 runs 12 residues. This CDR3 is CASSLGGPGYTF. In DNA, the CDR3 is TGTGCCAGCAGCTTAGGGGGTCCTGGCTACACCTTC.

The chain recombines TRBV5-1 with TRBJ2-3; 12 bases fit TRBD2. The germline gives CDR1 SGHRS, CDR2 YFSETQ. The ends lost 2 bases at V and 3 bases at J; junction bases unmatched: 1. CDR3 length: 15 amino acids. The CDR3, as DNA: TGCGCCAGCAGCTTACTAGCGGGAGGAACAGATACGCAGTATTTT. Encoded protein: CASSLLAGGTDTQYF.

This sequence joins TRBV28 and TRBJ2-5, with 7 bases fitting TRBD2. The CDR3 consists of 14 residues. J was trimmed by 1 base and V by 5 bases; bases with no gene match: 4. The germline V gene has CDR1 MDHEN and CDR2 SYDVKM. Here the CDR3 reads CASSGSSGQETQYF. In DNA form, the CDR3 reads TGTGCCAGCAGTGGCTCTAGCGGCCAAGAGACCCAGTACTTC.

V gene TRBV11-2 combines with J gene TRBJ2-3; D might be TRBD2 (5 bases). The V gene lost 5 bases and the J gene lost 5 bases, with 14 bases spanning the gap. The CDR3 runs 14 residues. Germline loops: CDR1 SGHAT, CDR2 FQNNGV. The CDR3 bases are TGTGCCAGCAGCCCGGAGGCCCGGGGAGATACGCAGTATTTT. It translates to CASSPEARGDTQYF. The full variable domain, its missing parts supplied by reference TRBV11-2 and TRBJ2-3, is EAGVAQSPRYKIIEKRQSVAFWCNPISGHATLYWYQQILGQGPKLLIQFQNNGVVDDSQLPKDRFSAERLKGVDSTLKIQPAKLEDSAVYLCASSPEARGDTQYFGPGTRLTVL.

The genes are TRBV9 and TRBJ2-1; perhaps TRBD1 as D (6 bases). This CDR3 has 14 residues. CDR1 and CDR2 (germline): SGDLS, YYNGEE. V was clipped by 0 bases and J by 9 bases, with 13 bases between them. This CDR3 is CASSVELRGGEQFF. The DNA for the CDR3 is TGTGCCAGCAGCGTAGAGCTCAGGGGTGGTGAGCAGTTCTTC.

The rearrangement uses TRBV10-3 and TRBJ1-2, with 10 bases identical to TRBD1. The CDR3 sequence is 15 residues long. CDR1 and CDR2 (germline): ENHRY, SYGVKD. V lost 0 bases, J lost 2 bases, and 0 bases stayed unmatched. The CDR3 coding sequence is TGTGCCATCAGTGAGTCGGGACAGGGGAACTATGGCTACACCTTC. It specifies CAISESGQGNYGYTF.

The rearrangement joins TRBV25-1 to TRBJ2-5; D is possibly TRBD1 (6 bases). Germline assignment: CDR1 MGHDK and CDR2 SYGVNS. V was shortened by 3 bases and J by 2 bases, with 13 bases between the two germline ends. The CDR3 is 15 residues long. CDR3 in amino acids: CASSDPTGPQETQYF. Here the CDR3 DNA reads TGTGCCAGCAGTGATCCTACAGGGCCGCAAGAGACCCAGTACTTC. Together with reference TRBV25-1 and TRBJ2-5, the CDR3 gives the full variable domain: EADIYQTPRYLVIGTGKKITLECSQTMGHDKMYWYQQDPGMELHLIHYSYGVNSTEKGDLSSESTVSRIRTEHFPLTLESARPSHTSQYLCASSDPTGPQETQYFGPGTRLLVL.

This clone was recorded only once. DNA for the CDR3: TGTGCCAGCAGTTTTTTACTAGCGGGGGGGCCGTCGGCAGATACGCAGTATTTT. Translation: CASSFLLAGGPSADTQYF. This chain uses TRBV27 with TRBJ2-3, with 13 bases fitting TRBD2. This CDR3 has 18 residues. Germline CDR1 reads MNHEY; CDR2 reads SMNVEV (reference sequence). J lost 4 bases, V lost 3 bases, and 10 bases had no gene match.

The genes are TRBV28 and TRBJ1-4; weak D call: TRBD1 (5 bases). Germline assignment: CDR1 MDHEN and CDR2 SYDVKM. The CDR3 contains 14 residues. The germline V and J ends were trimmed by 7 bases and 8 bases, with 17 bases remaining between them. For the CDR3, the DNA is TGTGCCAGCACCAGCCCCCAGGGTAGCGAAAAACTGTTTTTT. It codes for CASTSPQGSEKLFF.

The chain couples TRBV7-3 to TRBJ1-3; D gene uncertain. Germline assignment: CDR1 SGHTA and CDR2 FQGTGA. Trimming removed 2 bases from V and 4 bases from J, with 9 bases in between. The CDR3 is 14 amino acids. In DNA form, the CDR3 reads TGTGCCAGCAGCTTAGCCGGGGTAGGAAACACCATATATTTT. Its translation: CASSLAGVGNTIYF.

The chain has TRBV27 and TRBJ2-1; D uncertain. Germline V CDR1 and CDR2: MNHEY, SMNVEV (reference sequence). This CDR3 has 15 amino acids. Trimming removed 5 bases from V and 3 bases from J, with 14 bases in between. The CDR3 sequence is CASSPRTPYYNEQFF. DNA of the CDR3: TGTGCCAGCAGTCCCCGGACGCCCTACTACAATGAGCAGTTCTTC.

In regard to this clone: Other DNA sequences in the sample encode the same CDR3. The V call is TRBV30, the J call TRBJ2-7; 12 nucleotides agree with TRBD2. The CDR3 has 15 amino acids. The germline V gene encodes CDR1 GTSNPN and CDR2 SVGIG (reference sequence). V shed 0 bases and J 5 bases; nucleotides not matched to a gene: 5. CDR3 sequence (DNA): TGTGCCTGGAGTGTTCGTCCTAGCGGGAGGGACGAGCAGTACTTC. Encoded protein: CAWSVRPSGRDEQYF.

This sequence joins TRBV28 and TRBJ2-2, with D perhaps TRBD2 (6 bases). V was pared by 7 bases and J by 4 bases, with 22 bases between. CDR3 size: 17 residues. Germline CDR1 is MDHEN and CDR2 is SYDVKM. In nucleotides, the CDR3 is TGTGCCAGCATGATCAAACAATGGGTTAGCGGCACCGGGGAGCTGTTTTTT. This gives the protein CASMIKQWVSGTGELFF. The variable domain in full, with the rest retrieved from reference TRBV28 and TRBJ2-2, is DVKVTQSSRYLVKRTGEKVFLECVQDMDHENMFWYRQDPGLGLRLIYFSYDVKMKEKGDIPEGYSVSREKKERFSLILESASTNQTSMYLCASMIKQWVSGTGELFFGEGSRLTVL.

The chain carries TRBV7-3 and TRBJ2-7, with D tentatively TRBD2 (5 bases). The CDR3 is made up of 13 amino acids. V lost 8 bases to trimming and J lost 7 bases, with 18 bases between them. Germline V gene data show CDR1 as SGHTA and CDR2 as FQGTGA. The CDR3 region has the DNA TGTGCCAGCTCACAGACCAGTTCGGGGGAGCAGTACTTC. It yields the protein CASSQTSSGEQYF.

The count of this clone is one. J is TRBJ2-1 and V is TRBV5-4; 8 bases are a match to TRBD1. The CDR3 contains 13 residues. V shed 2 bases, J shed 9 bases, and the junction held 4 bases outside the gene matches. CDR1 is SGHNT and CDR2 is YYREEE in the germline V gene (reference sequence). CDR3 sequence: CASSLGQGSEQFF. CDR3 DNA: TGTGCCAGCAGCTTAGGACAGGGCTCTGAGCAGTTCTTC.

The genes are TRBV7-8 and TRBJ2-7, with D possibly being TRBD1 (5 bases). CDR1 and CDR2 (germline): SGHVS, FQNEAQ. The CDR3 has 14 residues. V was cut by 1 base and J by 2 bases, with 9 bases left in between. In nucleotides, the CDR3 is TGTGCCAGCAGCTTAGATACAGGAGCCTACGAGCAGTACTTC. Translated: CASSLDTGAYEQYF.

The chain couples TRBV19 to TRBJ2-1, with D tentatively TRBD1 or TRBD2 (5 bases each). Germline V lookup: CDR1 LNHDA, CDR2 SQIVND (reference sequence). This CDR3 has 13 residues. V was clipped by 5 bases and J by 10 bases, with 15 bases between them. The CDR3 spells CASSSYRGDEQFF. CDR3 nucleotides: TGTGCCAGTAGTTCCTACCGTGGGGACGAGCAGTTCTTC.